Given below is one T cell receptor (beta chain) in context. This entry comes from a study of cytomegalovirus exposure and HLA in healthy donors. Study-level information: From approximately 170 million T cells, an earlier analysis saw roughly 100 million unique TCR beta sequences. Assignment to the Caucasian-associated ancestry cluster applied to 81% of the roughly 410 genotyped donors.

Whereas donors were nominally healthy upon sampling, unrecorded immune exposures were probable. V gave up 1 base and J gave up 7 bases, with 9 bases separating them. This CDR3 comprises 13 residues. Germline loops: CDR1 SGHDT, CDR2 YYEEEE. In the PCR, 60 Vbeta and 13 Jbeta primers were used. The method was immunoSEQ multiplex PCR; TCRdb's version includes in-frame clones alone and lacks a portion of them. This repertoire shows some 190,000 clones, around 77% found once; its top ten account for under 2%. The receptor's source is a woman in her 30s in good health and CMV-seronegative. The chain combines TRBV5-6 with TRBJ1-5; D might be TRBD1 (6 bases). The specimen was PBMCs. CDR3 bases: TGTGCCAGCAGCTTGAACAGGGACCAGCCCCAGCATTTT. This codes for CASSLNRDQPQHF.